This T cell receptor beta chain was recovered during a study of blood T cell repertoires in COVID-19. CDR1 and CDR2 (germline): LNHDA, SQIVND (reference sequence). V lost 4 bases to trimming and J lost 3 bases; unmatched junction nucleotides: 14. The CDR3 runs 18 residues. Data came from immunoSEQ multiplex PCR; TCRdb stores just in-frame clones and leaves some out. In the table there are about 300,000 clones, around 90% of which are singletons. This sequence originates from a woman between 45 and 65 years old with COVID-19, enrolled during active disease. The specimen sequenced was peripheral blood. The chain recombines TRBV19 with TRBJ1-5, with 8 bases identical to TRBD1. CDR3 sequence: CASSSKLWGTGPNQPQHF. The CDR3 coding sequence is TGTGCCAGTAGTAGTAAACTCTGGGGGACAGGACCCAATCAGCCCCAGCATTTT.